Listed below are T cell receptor beta chains from one sample, sequenced in a study of cytomegalovirus exposure and HLA in healthy donors. Profiled with immunoSEQ multiplex PCR; TCRdb holds only in-frame clones, not every one. The sample records roughly 170,000 clones, roughly 80% being singletons. Sequencing was done on a sample of PBMCs. Receptors were obtained from a woman aged 18 to 35 in good health and CMV-seropositive. Both conserved end residues are trimmed from each CDR3. The order of the fields is clone size, J gene, V gene, D gene, CDR3 protein. D genes are given only for firm matches. Size tells how often a clone was seen (once, few, many) or the class of an expanded clone, and some rows leave it out.

>.|TRBJ2-7|TRBV15|TRBD2
ATSMGLATWEQY
>.|TRBJ2-7|TRBV28|.
ASRQAVNEQY
>.|TRBJ1-4|TRBV4-1|.
ASSLRQNRNEKLF
>.|TRBJ1-6|TRBV18|TRBD1
ASSSKGAGSPLH
>.|TRBJ2-7|TRBV13|.
ASSERRGVLSYEQY
>.|TRBJ2-5|TRBV4-3|TRBD2
ASSQVETSGHQETQY
>.|TRBJ2-7|TRBV19|TRBD1
ASSLGTASYEQY
>.|TRBJ2-2|TRBV7-9|.
ASSLPNGELF
>few|TRBJ1-5|TRBV6-5|.
ASRGPSNQPQH
>.|TRBJ1-4|TRBV12-5|.
ASGLVPTNNEKLF
>.|TRBJ1-3|TRBV4-1|.
ASSQDRLPGNTIY
>.|TRBJ2-3|TRBV7-2|.
ASSSLVSRSDTQY
>.|TRBJ2-5|TRBV5-1|.
ASSLDVGGETQY
>.|TRBJ2-3|TRBV12-5|.
ASGLATSTDTQY
>.|TRBJ2-7|TRBV11-2|TRBD1
ASSMGQGDEQY
>.|TRBJ1-1|TRBV14|.
ASSQVSQGREAF
>.|TRBJ1-4|TRBV2|.
ASSIGVNNEKLF
>.|TRBJ1-4|TRBV28|.
ASSLTGEKLF
>.|TRBJ1-2|TRBV6-6|TRBD1
ASSSRGQNYGYT
>.|TRBJ1-5|TRBV7-2|.
ASRPGTSNQPQH
>.|TRBJ2-2|TRBV29-1|.
SVLGGTGELF
>.|TRBJ1-6|TRBV28|.
ASSERRGGESPLH
>.|TRBJ1-1|TRBV9|.
ASSVDTGLNTEAF
>.|TRBJ2-7|TRBV6-1|.
ASSEAVRGRFGEQY
>many|TRBJ1-1|TRBV5-1|.
ASSQTGNTEAF
>few|TRBJ1-2|TRBV7-6|.
ASSPTGNYGYT
>.|TRBJ2-1|TRBV2|TRBD2
ASSEVRGEGEQF
>.|TRBJ1-2|TRBV7-6|TRBD1
ASSLEGTAIYGYT
>.|TRBJ2-7|TRBV7-2|.
ASSLSGQLHEQY
>once|TRBJ1-2|TRBV5-5|TRBD1
ASSLGDRNYGYT
>.|TRBJ1-2|TRBV7-9|.
ALGMGARITGYT
>.|TRBJ2-1|TRBV7-9|.
ASSLRYNEQF
>once|TRBJ1-6|TRBV6-1|.
ASSEAPQGSNSPLH
>.|TRBJ1-3|TRBV5-4|TRBD1
ASNLQGSGNTIY
>.|TRBJ1-2|TRBV9|.
ASSPRGYGYT